In its sample, the clone carrying this T cell receptor (beta chain) was seen a few times. The antigen is unknown. TCRdb used MiXCR to reprocess the RT-PCR reads, holding one entry per CDR3 protein. This sample has roughly 780,000 distinct CDR3 sequences; around 20% occur once, and the top ten carry roughly 11%. This sample was included in a study of response to subunit inactivated influenza vaccine. Notes on the study in general: Only a handful of new T cells, the authors suggested, are recruited with each seasonal influenza vaccination.

Trimming took 6 bases from V and 2 from J; bases not matched to a gene: 5. The CDR3 runs 14 residues. CDR1 is ENHRY and CDR2 is SYGVKD in the germline V gene. The receptor was isolated from a man aged 45 to 65 who received an inactivated influenza vaccine. Specimen: PBMCs from blood, collected more than 4 days after vaccination. The chain uses TRBV10-3 and TRBJ2-3; the match to TRBD1 covers 7 bases. The CDR3 spells CAIRGTASTDTQYF. CDR3 in DNA: TGTGCCATCAGGGGGACAGCATCCACAGATACGCAGTATTTT.